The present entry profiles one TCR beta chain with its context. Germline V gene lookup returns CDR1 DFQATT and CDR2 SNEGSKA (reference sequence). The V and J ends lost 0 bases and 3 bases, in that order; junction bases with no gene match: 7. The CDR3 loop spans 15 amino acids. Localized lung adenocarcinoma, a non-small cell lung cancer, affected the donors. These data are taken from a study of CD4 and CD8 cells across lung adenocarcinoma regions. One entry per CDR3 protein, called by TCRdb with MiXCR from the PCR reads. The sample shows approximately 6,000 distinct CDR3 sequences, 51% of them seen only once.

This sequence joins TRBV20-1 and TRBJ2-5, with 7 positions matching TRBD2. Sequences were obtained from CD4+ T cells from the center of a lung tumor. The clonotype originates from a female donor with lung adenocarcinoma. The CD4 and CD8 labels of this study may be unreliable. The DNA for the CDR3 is TGCAGTGCTAGAGATCTCCGGCTAGCGGAAGAGACCCAGTACTTC. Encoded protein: CSARDLRLAEETQYF.